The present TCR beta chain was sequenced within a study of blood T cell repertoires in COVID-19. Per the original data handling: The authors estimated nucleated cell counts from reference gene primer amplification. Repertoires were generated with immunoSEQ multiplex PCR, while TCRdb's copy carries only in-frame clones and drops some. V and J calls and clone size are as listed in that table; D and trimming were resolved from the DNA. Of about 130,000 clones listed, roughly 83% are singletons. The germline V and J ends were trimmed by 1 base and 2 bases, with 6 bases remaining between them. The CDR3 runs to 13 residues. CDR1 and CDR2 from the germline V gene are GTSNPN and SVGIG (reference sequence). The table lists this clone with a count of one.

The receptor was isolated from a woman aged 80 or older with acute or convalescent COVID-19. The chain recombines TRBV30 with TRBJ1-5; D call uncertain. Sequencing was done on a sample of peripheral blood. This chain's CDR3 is CAWSDTGNQPQHF. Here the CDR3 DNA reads TGTGCCTGGAGTGATACGGGCAATCAGCCCCAGCATTTT. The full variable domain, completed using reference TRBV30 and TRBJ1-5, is SQTIHQWPATLVQPVGSPLSLECTVEGTSNPNLYWYRQAAGRGLQLLFYSVGIGQISSEVPQNLSASRPQDRQFILSSKKLLLSDSGFYLCAWSDTGNQPQHFGDGTRLSIL.